Below are 3 T cell receptor beta chains sequenced from a single sample in a study of blood T cell repertoires in COVID-19. Assay: immunoSEQ multiplex PCR; the TCRdb copy retains only in-frame clones and omits some. The sample records about 16,000 clones, roughly 87% being singletons. The specimen sequenced was peripheral blood. Source of these receptors: a man at least 80 years old with acute or convalescent COVID-19.

In this sample, this clone turned up once. V gene TRBV9 combines with J gene TRBJ1-2; D gene uncertain. There are 14 residues in the CDR3. V dropped 2 bases and J dropped 3 bases, with 11 bases sitting between them. In germline, CDR1 is SGDLS, CDR2 YYNGEE. The CDR3 loop is CASSVGEGDYGYTF. Written as DNA, the CDR3 is TGTGCCAGCAGCGTCGGGGAAGGAGACTATGGCTACACCTTC. Supplemented by reference TRBV9 and TRBJ1-2, the full variable domain reads DSGVTQTPKHLITATGQRVTLRCSPRSGDLSVYWYQQSLDQGLQFLIQYYNGEERAKGNILERFSAQQFPDLHSELNLSSLELGDSALYFCASSVGEGDYGYTFGSGTRLTVV.

The chain combines TRBV5-4 with TRBJ2-2; TRBD1 is a possible D gene (5 bases). The germline CDR1 and CDR2 sequences are SGHNT and YYREEE (reference sequence). Trimming took off 0 bases at V and 2 bases at J, with 8 bases between the two ends. The CDR3 has 15 amino acids. CDR3 sequence: CASSLGTKNTGELFF. CDR3 nucleotide sequence: TGTGCCAGCAGCTTGGGGACAAAAAACACCGGGGAGCTGTTTTTT.

In its sample, this clone was seen once. The V call is TRBV5-1, the J call TRBJ1-5; a weak D match, TRBD1 (6 bases). CDR1 SGHRS and CDR2 YFSETQ come from the germline V gene. V dropped 0 bases and J dropped 5 bases, with 9 bases sitting between them. The CDR3 extends over 14 amino acids. CDR3 DNA: TGCGCCAGCAGCTTGGCTGGGGGCGATCAGCCCCAGCATTTT. Amino acid sequence: CASSLAGGDQPQHF.